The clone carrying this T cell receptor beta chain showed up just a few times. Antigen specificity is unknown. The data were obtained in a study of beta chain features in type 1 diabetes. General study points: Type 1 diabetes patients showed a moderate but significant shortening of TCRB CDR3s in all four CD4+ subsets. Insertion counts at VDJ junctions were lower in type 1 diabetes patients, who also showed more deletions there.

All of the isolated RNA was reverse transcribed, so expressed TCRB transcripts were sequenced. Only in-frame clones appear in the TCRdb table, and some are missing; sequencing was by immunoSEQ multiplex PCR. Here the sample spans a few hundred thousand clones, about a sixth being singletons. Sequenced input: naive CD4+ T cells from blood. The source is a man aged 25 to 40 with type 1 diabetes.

CDR3 nucleotides: TGTGCCAGCTCACCAGGGGATGGCTACACCTTC. Translated: CASSPGDGYTF. This chain connects TRBV18 to TRBJ1-2; D is uncertain. The V gene lost 2 bases and the J gene lost 6 bases, with 4 bases spanning the gap. This CDR3 is 11 amino acids long. CDR1 and CDR2 from the germline V gene are KGHSH and LQKENI.